A selection of T cell receptor beta chains follows, all from one sample in a study of T cell responses to AZD1222 COVID-19 vaccine. TCRdb's copy holds only in-frame clones and misses some; the assay was immunoSEQ multiplex PCR. The data show under 250,000 clones, under 95% seen once. Sequencing used peripheral blood, obtained on day 0 of MenACWY control vaccination. The receptors were gathered from an adult in good health. Both conserved end residues are part of each CDR3. Rows may omit the clone size; those that give it use once, few, many or a size class.

v_gene	abundance	j_gene	CDR3aa
TRBV10-3	NA	TRBJ1-5	CAISESIGGNQPQHF
TRBV6-5	NA	TRBJ2-3	CASRGQGAEADTQYF
TRBV7-7	NA	TRBJ2-5	CASSLGRLAGGQETQYF
TRBV27	NA	TRBJ1-2	CANQHTLGATRRYGYTF
TRBV7-9	NA	TRBJ1-6	CASSLVAGTANSPLHF
TRBV27	once	TRBJ2-7	CASRRLAGGVQDEQYF
TRBV3-1/TRBV3-2	NA	TRBJ1-3	CASSPTGGNTIYF
TRBV3-1/TRBV3-2	NA	TRBJ2-5	CASSQPGETQYF
TRBV28	NA	TRBJ1-3	CASSLLGAGEGGNTIYF
TRBV6-1	NA	TRBJ2-3	CASTLSRGNTDTQYF
TRBV7-8	NA	TRBJ2-7	CASSLSPGQGSYEQYF
TRBV6-6	NA	TRBJ2-7	CASSYPGQYEQYF
TRBV10-3	NA	TRBJ1-6	CAISRQGTGRDSPLHF
TRBV12-3/TRBV12-4	NA	TRBJ1-1	CASSSDLEAFF
TRBV30	NA	TRBJ1-1	CAWSNNRATEAFF
TRBV5-8	NA	TRBJ1-5	CASSRQGQGIQPQHF
TRBV5-1	NA	TRBJ2-5	CASSLERTQYF
TRBV28	once	TRBJ2-6	CASSEYSGANVLTF
TRBV4-1	NA	TRBJ2-7	CASSQGLHRNSYEQYF
TRBV5-5	NA	TRBJ1-1	CASSRSPGGENTEAFF
TRBV19	NA	TRBJ2-7	CASSNDGSYEQYF
TRBV27	NA	TRBJ1-5	CASSPWRPGGPYSNQPQHF
TRBV11-2	NA	TRBJ2-2	CASSWGTANTGELFF
TRBV28	NA	TRBJ1-5	CASGGRDRVNQPQHF
TRBV19	NA	TRBJ2-1	CASSIPGTSGANEQFF
TRBV28	NA	TRBJ1-5	CASSLKGQPQHF
TRBV10-1	NA	TRBJ2-7	CASSMGVRPPYEQYF
TRBV3-1/TRBV3-2	NA	TRBJ2-3	CASSQVGRGGLRRTDTQYF
TRBV19	NA	TRBJ1-1	CASTQGVTNTEAFF
TRBV28	NA	TRBJ2-7	CASSSPGQVVSYEQYF
TRBV19	NA	TRBJ1-6	CASRGDVGGNSPLHF
TRBV5-1	NA	TRBJ1-2	CASTQEGYTF
TRBV11-2	NA	TRBJ2-7	CASSLDVASGEQYF
TRBV24-1	once	TRBJ1-1	CATSEGENTEAFF
TRBV11-3	NA	TRBJ2-7	CASSPGGPYEQYF
TRBV7-8	NA	TRBJ1-1	CASSPRDRGRVNTEAFF
TRBV7-2	NA	TRBJ1-5	CASSFQASNQPQHF
TRBV25-1	NA	TRBJ1-2	CASSGTGSGYYGYTF
TRBV7-2	NA	TRBJ2-1	CASSLGGLAGYNEQFF
TRBV29-1	NA	TRBJ2-1	CSAISSGGPSNEQFF
TRBV19	NA	TRBJ1-6	CASSIVYRDNSPLHF
TRBV6-1	NA	TRBJ1-1	CASSENDSLMNTEAFF
TRBV28	NA	TRBJ1-1	CASSLATAYTEAFF
TRBV5-1	NA	TRBJ2-3	CASSLGTGGTDTQYF
TRBV19	NA	TRBJ1-2	CASSFNGAYGYTF
TRBV6-1	NA	TRBJ2-5	CASSGRLAGQSATQYF
TRBV18	NA	TRBJ2-3	CASSPRRTDTQYF
TRBV7-7	few	TRBJ2-5	CASSLGSGGFQETQYF